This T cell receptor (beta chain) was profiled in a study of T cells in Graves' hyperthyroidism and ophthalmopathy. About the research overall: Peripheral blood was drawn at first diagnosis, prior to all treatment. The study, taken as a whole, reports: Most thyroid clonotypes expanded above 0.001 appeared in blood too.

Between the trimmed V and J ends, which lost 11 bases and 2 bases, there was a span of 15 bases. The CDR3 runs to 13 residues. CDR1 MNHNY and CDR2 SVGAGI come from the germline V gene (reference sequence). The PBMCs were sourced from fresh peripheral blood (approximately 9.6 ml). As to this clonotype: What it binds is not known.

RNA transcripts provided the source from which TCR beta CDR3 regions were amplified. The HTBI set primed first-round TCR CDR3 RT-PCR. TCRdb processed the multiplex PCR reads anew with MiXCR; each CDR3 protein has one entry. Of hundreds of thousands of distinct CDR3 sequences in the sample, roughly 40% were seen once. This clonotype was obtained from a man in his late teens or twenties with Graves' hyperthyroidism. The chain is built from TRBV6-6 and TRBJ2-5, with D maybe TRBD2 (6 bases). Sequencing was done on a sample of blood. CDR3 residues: CAVRDSWQETQYF. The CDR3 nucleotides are TGTGCCGTTCGGGACTCATGGCAAGAGACCCAGTACTTC.